The source of this TCR beta chain is a study of T cells in Graves' hyperthyroidism and ophthalmopathy. Study-wide points: Appearing also in blood were most of the thyroid clonotypes expanded above 0.001.

The PBMCs were sourced from fresh peripheral blood (more than 8.5 ml). At least ten counts were recorded for this clonotype. The antigen remains unidentified. The CDR3 extends over 15 amino acids. Trimming removed 5 bases at V and 5 bases at J, with 16 bases between. Germline V lookup: CDR1 MNHNS, CDR2 SASEGT. Amplified regions were TCR beta CDR3 sequences from RNA transcripts. A first-round RT-PCR of the TCR CDR3 used the HTBI primer set. In TCRdb, the multiplex PCR reads were re-called with MiXCR into one record per CDR3 protein. The sample includes hundreds of thousands of distinct CDR3 sequences, over 12% of them seen just once.

V gene TRBV6-1 combines with J gene TRBJ1-5; perhaps TRBD1 as D (5 bases). The sequence was obtained from a man aged 18 to 29 with Graves' ophthalmopathy. The sample consisted of blood. CDR3 protein: CASSQGRVGDQPQHF. CDR3 in DNA: TGTGCCAGCAGTCAGGGAAGGGTCGGGGATCAGCCCCAGCATTTT.